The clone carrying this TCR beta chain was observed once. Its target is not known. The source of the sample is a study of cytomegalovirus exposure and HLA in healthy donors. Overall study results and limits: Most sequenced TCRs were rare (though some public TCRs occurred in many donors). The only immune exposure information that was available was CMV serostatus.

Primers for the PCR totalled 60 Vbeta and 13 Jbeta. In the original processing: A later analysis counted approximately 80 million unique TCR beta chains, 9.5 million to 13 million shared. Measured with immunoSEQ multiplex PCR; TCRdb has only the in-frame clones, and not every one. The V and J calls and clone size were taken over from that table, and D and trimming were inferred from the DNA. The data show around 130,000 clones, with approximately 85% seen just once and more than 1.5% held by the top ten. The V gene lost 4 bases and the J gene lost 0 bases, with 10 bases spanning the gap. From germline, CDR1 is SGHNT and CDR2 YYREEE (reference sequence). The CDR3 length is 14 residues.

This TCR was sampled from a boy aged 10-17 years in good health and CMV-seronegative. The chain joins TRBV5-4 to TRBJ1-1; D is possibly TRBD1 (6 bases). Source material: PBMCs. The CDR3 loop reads CASSKDSMNTEAFF. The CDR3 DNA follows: TGTGCCAGCAGCAAGGACAGCATGAACACTGAAGCTTTCTTT.